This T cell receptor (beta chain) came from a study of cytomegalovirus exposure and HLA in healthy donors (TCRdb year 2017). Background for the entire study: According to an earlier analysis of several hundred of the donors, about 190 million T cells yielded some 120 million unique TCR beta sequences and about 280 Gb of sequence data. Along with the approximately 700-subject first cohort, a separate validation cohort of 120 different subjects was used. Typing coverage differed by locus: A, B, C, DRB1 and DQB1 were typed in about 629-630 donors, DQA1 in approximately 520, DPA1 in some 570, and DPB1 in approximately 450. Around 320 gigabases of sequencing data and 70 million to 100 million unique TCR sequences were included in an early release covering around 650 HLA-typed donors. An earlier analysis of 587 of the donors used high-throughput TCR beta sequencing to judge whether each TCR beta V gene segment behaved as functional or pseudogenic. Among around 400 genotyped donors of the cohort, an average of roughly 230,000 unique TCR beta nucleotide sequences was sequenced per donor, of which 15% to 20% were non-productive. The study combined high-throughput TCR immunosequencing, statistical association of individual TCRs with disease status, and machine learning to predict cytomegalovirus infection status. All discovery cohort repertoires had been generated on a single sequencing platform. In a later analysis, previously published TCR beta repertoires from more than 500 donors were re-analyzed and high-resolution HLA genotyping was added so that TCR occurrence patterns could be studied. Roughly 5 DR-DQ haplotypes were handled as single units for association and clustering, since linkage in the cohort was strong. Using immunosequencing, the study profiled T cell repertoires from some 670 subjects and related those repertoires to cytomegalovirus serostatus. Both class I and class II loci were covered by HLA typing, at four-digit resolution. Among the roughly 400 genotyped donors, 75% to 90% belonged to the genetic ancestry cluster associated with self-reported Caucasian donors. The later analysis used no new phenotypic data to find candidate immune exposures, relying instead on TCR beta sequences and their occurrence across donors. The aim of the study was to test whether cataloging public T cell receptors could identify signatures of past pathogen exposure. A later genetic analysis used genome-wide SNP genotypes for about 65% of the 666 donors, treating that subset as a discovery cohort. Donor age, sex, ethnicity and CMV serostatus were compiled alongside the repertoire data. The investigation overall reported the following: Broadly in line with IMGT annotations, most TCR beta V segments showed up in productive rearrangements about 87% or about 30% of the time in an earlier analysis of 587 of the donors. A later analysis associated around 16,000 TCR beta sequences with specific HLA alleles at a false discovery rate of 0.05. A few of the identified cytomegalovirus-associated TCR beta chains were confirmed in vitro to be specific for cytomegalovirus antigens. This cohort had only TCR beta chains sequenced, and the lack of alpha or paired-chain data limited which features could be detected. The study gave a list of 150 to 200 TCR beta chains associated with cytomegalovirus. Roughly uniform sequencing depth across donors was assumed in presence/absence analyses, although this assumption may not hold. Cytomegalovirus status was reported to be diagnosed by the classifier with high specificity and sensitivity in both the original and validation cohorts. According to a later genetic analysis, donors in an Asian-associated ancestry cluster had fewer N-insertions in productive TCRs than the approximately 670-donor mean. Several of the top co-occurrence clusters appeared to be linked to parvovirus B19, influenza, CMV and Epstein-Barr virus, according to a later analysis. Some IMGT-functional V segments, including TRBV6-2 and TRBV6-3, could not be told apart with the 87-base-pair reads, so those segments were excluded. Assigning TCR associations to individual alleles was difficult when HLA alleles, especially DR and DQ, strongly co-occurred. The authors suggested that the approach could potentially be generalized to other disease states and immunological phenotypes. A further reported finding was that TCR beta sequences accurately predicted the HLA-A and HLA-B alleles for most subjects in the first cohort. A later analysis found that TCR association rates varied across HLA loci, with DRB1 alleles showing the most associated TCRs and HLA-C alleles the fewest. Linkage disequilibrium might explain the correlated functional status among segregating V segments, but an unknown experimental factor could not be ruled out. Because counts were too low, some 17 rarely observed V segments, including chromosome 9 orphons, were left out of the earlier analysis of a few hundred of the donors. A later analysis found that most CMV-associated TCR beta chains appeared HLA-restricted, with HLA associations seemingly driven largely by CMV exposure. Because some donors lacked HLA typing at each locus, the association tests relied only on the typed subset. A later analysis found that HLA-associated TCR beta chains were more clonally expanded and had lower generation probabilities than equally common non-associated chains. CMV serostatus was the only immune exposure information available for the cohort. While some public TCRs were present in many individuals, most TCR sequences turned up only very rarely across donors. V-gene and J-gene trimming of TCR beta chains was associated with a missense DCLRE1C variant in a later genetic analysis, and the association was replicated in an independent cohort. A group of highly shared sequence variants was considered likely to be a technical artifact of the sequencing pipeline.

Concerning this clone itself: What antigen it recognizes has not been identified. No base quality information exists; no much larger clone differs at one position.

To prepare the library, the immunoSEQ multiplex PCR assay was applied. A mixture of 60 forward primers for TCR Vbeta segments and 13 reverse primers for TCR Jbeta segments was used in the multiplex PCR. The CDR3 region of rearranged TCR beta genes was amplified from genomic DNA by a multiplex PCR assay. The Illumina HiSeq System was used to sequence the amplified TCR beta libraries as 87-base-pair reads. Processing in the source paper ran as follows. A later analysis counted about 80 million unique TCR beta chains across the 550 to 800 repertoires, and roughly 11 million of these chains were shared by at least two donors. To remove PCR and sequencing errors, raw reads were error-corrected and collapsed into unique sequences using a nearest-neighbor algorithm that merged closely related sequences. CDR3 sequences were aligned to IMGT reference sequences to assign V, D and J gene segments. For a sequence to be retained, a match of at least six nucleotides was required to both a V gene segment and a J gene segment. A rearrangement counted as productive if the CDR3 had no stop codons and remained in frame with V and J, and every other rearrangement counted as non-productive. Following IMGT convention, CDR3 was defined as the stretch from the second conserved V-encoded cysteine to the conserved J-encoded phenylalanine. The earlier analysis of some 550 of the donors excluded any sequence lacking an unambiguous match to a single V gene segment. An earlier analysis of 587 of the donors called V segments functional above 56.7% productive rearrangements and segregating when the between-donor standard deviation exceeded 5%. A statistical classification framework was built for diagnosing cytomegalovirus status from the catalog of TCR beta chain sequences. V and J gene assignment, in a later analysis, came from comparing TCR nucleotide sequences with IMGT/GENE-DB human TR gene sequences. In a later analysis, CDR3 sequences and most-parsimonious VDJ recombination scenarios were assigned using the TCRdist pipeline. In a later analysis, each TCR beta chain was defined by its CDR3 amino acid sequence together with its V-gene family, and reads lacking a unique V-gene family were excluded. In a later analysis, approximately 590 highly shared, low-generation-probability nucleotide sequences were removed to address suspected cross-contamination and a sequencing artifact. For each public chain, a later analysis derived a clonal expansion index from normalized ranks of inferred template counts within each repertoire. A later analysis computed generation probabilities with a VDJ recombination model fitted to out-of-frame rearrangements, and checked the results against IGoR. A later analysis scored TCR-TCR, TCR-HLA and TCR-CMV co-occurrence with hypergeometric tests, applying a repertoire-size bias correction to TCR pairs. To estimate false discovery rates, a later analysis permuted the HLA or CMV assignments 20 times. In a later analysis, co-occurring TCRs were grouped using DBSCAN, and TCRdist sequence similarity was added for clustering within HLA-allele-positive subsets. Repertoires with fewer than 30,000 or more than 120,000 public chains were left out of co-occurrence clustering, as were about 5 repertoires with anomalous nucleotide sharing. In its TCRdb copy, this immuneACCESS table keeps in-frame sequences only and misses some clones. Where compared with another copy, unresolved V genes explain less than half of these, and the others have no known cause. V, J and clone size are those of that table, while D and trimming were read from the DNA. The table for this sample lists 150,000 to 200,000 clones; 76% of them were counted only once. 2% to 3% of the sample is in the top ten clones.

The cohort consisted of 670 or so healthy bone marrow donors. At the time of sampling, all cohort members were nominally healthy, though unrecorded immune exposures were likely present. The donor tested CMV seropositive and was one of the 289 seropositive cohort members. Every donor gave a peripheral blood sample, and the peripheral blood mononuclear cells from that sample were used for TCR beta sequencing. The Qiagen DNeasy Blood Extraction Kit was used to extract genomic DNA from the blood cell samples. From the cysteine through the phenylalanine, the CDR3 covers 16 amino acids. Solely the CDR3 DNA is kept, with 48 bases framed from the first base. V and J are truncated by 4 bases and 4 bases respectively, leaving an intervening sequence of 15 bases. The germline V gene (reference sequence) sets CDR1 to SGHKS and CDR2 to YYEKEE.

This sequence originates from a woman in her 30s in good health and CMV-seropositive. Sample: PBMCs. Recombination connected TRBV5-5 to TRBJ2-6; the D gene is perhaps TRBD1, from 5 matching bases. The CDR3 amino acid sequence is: CASSLLFGAGANVLTF. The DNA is TGTGCCAGCAGCCTCTTGTTTGGGGCCGGGGCCAACGTCCTGACTTTC. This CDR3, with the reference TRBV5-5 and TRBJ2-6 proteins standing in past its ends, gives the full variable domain DAGVTQSPTHLIKTRGQQVTLRCSPISGHKSVSWYQQVLGQGPQFIFQYYEKEERGRGNFPDRFSARQFPNYSSELNVNALLLGDSALYLCASSLLFGAGANVLTFGAGSRLTVL.